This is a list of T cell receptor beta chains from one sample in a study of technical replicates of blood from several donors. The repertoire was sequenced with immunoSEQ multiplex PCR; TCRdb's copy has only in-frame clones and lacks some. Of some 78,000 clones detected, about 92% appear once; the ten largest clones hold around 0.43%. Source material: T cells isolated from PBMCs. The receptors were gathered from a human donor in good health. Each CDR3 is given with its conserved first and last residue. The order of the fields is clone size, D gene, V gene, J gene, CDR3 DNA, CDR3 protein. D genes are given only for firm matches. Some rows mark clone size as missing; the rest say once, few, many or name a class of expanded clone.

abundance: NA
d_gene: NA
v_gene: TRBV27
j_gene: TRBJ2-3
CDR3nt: TGTGCCAGCAGTTTTAACACAGATACGCAGTATTTT
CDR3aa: CASSFNTDTQYF

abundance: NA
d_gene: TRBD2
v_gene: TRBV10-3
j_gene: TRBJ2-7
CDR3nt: TGTGCCATCAGTGGCGTAGCGGGAGACGAGCAGTACTTC
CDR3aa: CAISGVAGDEQYF

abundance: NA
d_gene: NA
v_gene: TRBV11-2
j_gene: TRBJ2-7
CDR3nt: TGTGCCAGCAGCTTAGCGGTCGAGACAGGCCTCCCCTACGAGCAGTACTTC
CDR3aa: CASSLAVETGLPYEQYF

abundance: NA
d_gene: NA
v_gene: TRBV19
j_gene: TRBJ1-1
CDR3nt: TGTGCCAGTAGTCAGGGGAACACTGAAGCTTTCTTT
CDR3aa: CASSQGNTEAFF

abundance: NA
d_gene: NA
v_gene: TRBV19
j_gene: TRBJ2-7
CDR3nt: TGTGCCAGTAGTACAGGGAACTCCGGCTCCTACGAGCAGTACTTC
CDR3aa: CASSTGNSGSYEQYF

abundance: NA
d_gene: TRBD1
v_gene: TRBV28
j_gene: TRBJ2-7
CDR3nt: TGTGCCAGCAGCGTCCCGGGACAGTCCTATGAGCAGTACTTC
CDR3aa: CASSVPGQSYEQYF

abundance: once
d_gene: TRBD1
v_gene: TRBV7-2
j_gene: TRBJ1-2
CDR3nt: TGTGCCAGCAGCTTAAGACAGGGCATGGGCTACACCTTC
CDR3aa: CASSLRQGMGYTF

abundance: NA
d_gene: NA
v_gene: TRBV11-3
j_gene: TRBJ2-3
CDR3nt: TGTGCCAGCAGCTTACGGGACTTGGTGGATACGCAGTATTTT
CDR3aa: CASSLRDLVDTQYF

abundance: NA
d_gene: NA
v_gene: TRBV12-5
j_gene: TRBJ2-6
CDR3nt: TGTGCTAGTGGTTTGGAACAGGTCTACAGCTCTGGGGCCAACGTCCTGACTTTC
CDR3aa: CASGLEQVYSSGANVLTF

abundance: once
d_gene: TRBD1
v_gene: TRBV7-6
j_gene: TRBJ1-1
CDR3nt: TGTGCCAGCAGCCCTAGCCCGGGACAGGGGATAATGAACACTGAAGCTTTCTTT
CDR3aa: CASSPSPGQGIMNTEAFF

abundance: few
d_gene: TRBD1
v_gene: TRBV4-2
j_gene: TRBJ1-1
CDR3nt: TGTGCCAGCAGCCCAGAGGTCCAGGGGGCCGGGTCTGAAGCTTTCTTT
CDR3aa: CASSPEVQGAGSEAFF

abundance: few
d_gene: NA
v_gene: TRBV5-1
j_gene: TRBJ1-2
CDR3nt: TGCGCCAGCAGCTTGGAGTTTAAGCCGGAGAGCTATGGCTACACCTTC
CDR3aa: CASSLEFKPESYGYTF

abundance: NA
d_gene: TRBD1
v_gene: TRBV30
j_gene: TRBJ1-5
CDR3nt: TGTGCCTACCAACAGGGGGGTGATCAGCCCCAGCATTTT
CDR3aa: CAYQQGGDQPQHF

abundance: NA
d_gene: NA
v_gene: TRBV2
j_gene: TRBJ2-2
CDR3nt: TGTGCCAGCAGTATAGACAGAACGAACACCGGGGAGCTGTTTTTT
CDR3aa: CASSIDRTNTGELFF

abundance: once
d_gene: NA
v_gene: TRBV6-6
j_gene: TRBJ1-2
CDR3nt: TGTGCCAGCAGTTACTCGAACCTCAGGGCGCGCTATGGCTACACCTTC
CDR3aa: CASSYSNLRARYGYTF

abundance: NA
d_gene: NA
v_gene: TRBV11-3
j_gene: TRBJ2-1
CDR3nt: TGTGCCAGCAGCGCTAGGAGGGAGCCCCATGAGCAGTTCTTC
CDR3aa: CASSARREPHEQFF

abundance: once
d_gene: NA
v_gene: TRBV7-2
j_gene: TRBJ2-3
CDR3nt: TGTGCCAGCAGATGGGGAGCTAGCACAGATACGCAGTATTTT
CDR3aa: CASRWGASTDTQYF

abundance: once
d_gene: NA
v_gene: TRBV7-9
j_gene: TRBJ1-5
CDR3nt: TGTGCCAGCAGCCGGGACAACTATAGCAATCAGCCCCAGCATTTT
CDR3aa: CASSRDNYSNQPQHF

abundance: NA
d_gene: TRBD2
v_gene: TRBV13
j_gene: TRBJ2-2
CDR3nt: TGTGCCAGCAGCTTAGCACTAGCGATTAACACCGGGGAGCTGTTTTTT
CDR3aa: CASSLALAINTGELFF

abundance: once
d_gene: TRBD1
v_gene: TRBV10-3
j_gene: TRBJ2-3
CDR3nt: TGTGCCATCAGGAGGGGGCCCGGAGATACGCAGTATTTT
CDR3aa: CAIRRGPGDTQYF

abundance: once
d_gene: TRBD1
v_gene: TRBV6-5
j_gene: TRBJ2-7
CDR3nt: TGTGCCAGCAGCCGGAGACAGGGCCTCTACGAGCAGTACTTC
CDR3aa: CASSRRQGLYEQYF

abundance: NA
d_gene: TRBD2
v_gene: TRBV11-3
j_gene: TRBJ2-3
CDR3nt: TGTGCCAGCAGCTTAGATAGTCGGGAGGGCGTCGCAGATACGCAGTATTTT
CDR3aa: CASSLDSREGVADTQYF

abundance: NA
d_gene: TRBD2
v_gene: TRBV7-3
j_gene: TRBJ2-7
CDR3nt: TGTGCCAGCAGTATAGGTGGCGCGGGAGGAACCTACGAGCAGTACTTC
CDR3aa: CASSIGGAGGTYEQYF

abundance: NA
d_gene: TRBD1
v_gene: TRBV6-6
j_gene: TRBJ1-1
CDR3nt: TGTGCCAGCAGTTACCGGGGACAGGGGAACACTGAAGCTTTCTTT
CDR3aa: CASSYRGQGNTEAFF

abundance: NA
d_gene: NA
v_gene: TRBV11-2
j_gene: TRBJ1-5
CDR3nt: TGTGCCAGCAGCTTAGTAGGGGGTAATCAGCCCCAGCATTTT
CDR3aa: CASSLVGGNQPQHF

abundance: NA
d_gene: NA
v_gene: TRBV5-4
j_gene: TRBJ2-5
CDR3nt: TGTGCCAGCAGCCCAGGGGTACAGGAGACCCAGTACTTC
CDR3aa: CASSPGVQETQYF

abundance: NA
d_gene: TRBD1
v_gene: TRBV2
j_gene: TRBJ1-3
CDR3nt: TGTGCCAGCAGTGTTGAGGGGACAGCTGGAAACACCATATATTTT
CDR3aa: CASSVEGTAGNTIYF

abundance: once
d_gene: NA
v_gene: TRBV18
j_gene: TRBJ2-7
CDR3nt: TGTGCCAGCTCACAGGGATCGGGGAGCTCCTACGAGCAGTACTTC
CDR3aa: CASSQGSGSSYEQYF

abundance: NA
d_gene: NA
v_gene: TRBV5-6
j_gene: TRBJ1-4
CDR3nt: TGTGCCAGCAGCCAACAGGAGTTTAATGAAAAACTGTTTTTT
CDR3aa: CASSQQEFNEKLFF

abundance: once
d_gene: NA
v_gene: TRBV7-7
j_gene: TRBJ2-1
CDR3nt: TGTGCTAGCAGCTTATACGAGAGCTATGAGCAGTTCTTC
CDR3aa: CASSLYESYEQFF

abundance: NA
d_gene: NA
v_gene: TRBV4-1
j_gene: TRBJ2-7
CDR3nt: TGCGCCAGCAGCCAAGGGACATTTTACGAGCAGTACTTC
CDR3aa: CASSQGTFYEQYF

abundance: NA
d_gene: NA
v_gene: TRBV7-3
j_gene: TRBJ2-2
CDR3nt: TGTGCCAGCAGCTCGGACGGAGGGAACACCGGGGAGCTGTTTTTT
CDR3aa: CASSSDGGNTGELFF

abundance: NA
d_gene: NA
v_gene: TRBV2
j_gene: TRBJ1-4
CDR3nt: TGTGCCAGCAGTGAATGGACGGGAGATGAAAAACTGTTTTTT
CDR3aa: CASSEWTGDEKLFF

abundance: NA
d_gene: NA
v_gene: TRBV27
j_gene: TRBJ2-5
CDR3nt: TGTGCCAGCAGTCCATCTACGATAGAGGAGACCCAGTACTTC
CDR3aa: CASSPSTIEETQYF

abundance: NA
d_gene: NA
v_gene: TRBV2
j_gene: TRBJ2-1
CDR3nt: TGTGCCAGCAGGGAGTCTCTGGTCCTAAATAACAATGAGCAGTTCTTC
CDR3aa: CASRESLVLNNNEQFF

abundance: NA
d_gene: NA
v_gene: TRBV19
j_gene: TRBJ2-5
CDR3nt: TGTGCCAGTGGGGCCGGGGAGACCCAGTACTTC
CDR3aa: CASGAGETQYF

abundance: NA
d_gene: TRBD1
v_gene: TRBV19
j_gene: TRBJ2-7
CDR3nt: TGTGCCAGTAGTACTTATAGTCGGGACAGAGATTACGAGCAGTACTTC
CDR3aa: CASSTYSRDRDYEQYF

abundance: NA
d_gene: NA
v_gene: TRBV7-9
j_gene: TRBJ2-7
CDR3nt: TGTGCCAGCAGCGCGGGACGGACTGGCTCCTACGAGCAGTACTTC
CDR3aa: CASSAGRTGSYEQYF

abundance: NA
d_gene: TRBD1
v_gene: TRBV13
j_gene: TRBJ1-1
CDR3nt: TGTGCCAGCAGCTCCAACAGGGGGTCTGAAGCTTTCTTT
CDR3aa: CASSSNRGSEAFF

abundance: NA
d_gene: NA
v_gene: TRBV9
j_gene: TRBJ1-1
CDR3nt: TGTGCCAGCAGCGTAAATCTGGCGGGGGCTGAAGCTTTCTTT
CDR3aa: CASSVNLAGAEAFF

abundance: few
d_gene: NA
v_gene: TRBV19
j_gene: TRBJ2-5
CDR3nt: TGTGCCAGTAGTTTGTGGGGCAGGCGATCCGGGACCCAGTACTTC
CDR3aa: CASSLWGRRSGTQYF

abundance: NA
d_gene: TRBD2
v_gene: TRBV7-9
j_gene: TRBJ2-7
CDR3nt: TGTGCCAGCAGCTCTAGCGGGAGGGCCTTTGAGCAGTACTTC
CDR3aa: CASSSSGRAFEQYF

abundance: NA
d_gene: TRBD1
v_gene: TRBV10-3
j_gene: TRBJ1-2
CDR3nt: TGTGCCATCACAGGGGGCCGTTTGTTCGGCTACACCTTC
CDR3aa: CAITGGRLFGYTF

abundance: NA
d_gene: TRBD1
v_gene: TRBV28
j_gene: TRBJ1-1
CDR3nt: TGTGCCAGCACCGGGGACAGGGAGGTTTCTGAAGCTTTCTTT
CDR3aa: CASTGDREVSEAFF

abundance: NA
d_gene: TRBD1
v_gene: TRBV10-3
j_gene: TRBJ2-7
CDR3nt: TGTGCCATCAGGGAGACAGGGATGCAAGACGAGCAGTACTTC
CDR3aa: CAIRETGMQDEQYF

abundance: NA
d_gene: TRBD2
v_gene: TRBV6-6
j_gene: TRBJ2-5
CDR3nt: TGTGCCAGCAGTCCCCTTAGCGGGAGGGCCAGCGAGACCCAGTACTTC
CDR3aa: CASSPLSGRASETQYF

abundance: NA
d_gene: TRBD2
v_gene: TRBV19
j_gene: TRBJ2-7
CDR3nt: TGTGCCAGTAGTAAAGCGGGAGGGCCGAAGGAGCAGTACTTC
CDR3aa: CASSKAGGPKEQYF

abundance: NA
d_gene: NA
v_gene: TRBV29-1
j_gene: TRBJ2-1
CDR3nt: TGCAGCGTTGATTTGGGGAGTTCGAGCATCACTGAGCAGTTCTTC
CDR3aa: CSVDLGSSSITEQFF

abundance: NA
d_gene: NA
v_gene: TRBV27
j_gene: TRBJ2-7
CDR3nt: TGTGCCAGCAGTTTTTCAGGCGGGACTCTATACGAGCAGTACTTC
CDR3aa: CASSFSGGTLYEQYF

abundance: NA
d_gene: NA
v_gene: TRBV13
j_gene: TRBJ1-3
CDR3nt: TGTGCCAGCAGCTTTGAGGGGGCTGGAAACACCATATATTTT
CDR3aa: CASSFEGAGNTIYF

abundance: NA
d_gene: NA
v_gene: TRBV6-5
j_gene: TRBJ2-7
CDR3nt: TGTGCCAGCAGCCGACAGGTCCCCTACGAGCAGTACTTC
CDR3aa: CASSRQVPYEQYF

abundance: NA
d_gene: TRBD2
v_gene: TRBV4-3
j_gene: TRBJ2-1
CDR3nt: TGCGCCAGCAGCCACGACCGTGGCCCGGGACTAGCGGGACGTGAAGAGCAGTTCTTC
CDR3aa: CASSHDRGPGLAGREEQFF

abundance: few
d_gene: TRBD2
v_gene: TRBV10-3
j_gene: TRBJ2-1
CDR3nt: TGTGCCACCGTACTAGCGGGAGGTAACAATGAGCAGTTCTTC
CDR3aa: CATVLAGGNNEQFF

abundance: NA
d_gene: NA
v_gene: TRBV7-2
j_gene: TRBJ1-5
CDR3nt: TGTGCCAGCAGCTTAAGAGGTCAGCCCCAGCATTTT
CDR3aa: CASSLRGQPQHF

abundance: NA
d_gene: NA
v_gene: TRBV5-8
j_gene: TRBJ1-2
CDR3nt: TGTGCCAGCAGCTGGAGGGCTAACTATGGCTACACCTTC
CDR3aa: CASSWRANYGYTF

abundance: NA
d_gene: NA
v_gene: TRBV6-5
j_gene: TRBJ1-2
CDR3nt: TGTGCCAGCAGTTGGACAGCCAACTATGGCTACACCTTC
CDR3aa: CASSWTANYGYTF

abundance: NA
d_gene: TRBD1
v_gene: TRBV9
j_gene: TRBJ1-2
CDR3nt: TGTGCCAGCAGCGTAGGTGGCAGGGGGACCTATGGCTACACCTTC
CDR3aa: CASSVGGRGTYGYTF

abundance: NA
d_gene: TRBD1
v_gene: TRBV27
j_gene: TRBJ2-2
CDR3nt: TGTGCCAGCAGTAGCTATGGGACAGGCAACACCGGGGAGCTGTTTTTT
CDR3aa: CASSSYGTGNTGELFF